Below, 13 T cell receptor beta chains from the same sample are listed, as sequenced in a study of blood T cell repertoires in COVID-19. Profiling relied on immunoSEQ multiplex PCR, and the TCRdb table lists in-frame clones only, not all of them. Found here are about 240,000 clones, 80% to 90% of them singletons; the top ten hold roughly 8.3%. Sequenced sample: PBMCs or T cells enriched from blood (not recorded which). The source of these receptors is a man aged 35 to 55 who had recovered from COVID-19.

The chain carries TRBV11-1 and TRBJ2-3; TRBD2 might be the D (6 bases). Germline V gene lookup returns CDR1 SGHAT and CDR2 FQDESV (reference sequence). V gave up 1 base and J gave up 1 base, with 12 bases separating them. CDR3 length: 16 amino acids. CDR3 amino acids: CASSLGDSLGTDTQYF. CDR3 DNA: TGTGCCAGCAGCTTAGGGGACTCCTTAGGCACAGATACGCAGTATTTT. Based on the CDR3 plus reference TRBV11-1 and TRBJ2-3, the full variable domain is EAEVAQSPRYKITEKSQAVAFWCDPISGHATLYWYRQILGQGPELLVQFQDESVVDDSQLPKDRFSAERLKGVDSTLKIQPAELGDSAMYLCASSLGDSLGTDTQYFGPGTRLTVL.

The J gene is TRBJ2-5, the V gene TRBV4-1; TRBD2 matches 8 bases. The CDR3 length is 17 residues. Per germline, CDR1 MGHRA and CDR2 YSYEKL. V shed 1 base and J 4 bases; nucleotides not matched to a gene: 11. The CDR3 coding sequence is TGCGCCAGCAGCCAAGGGTCCGGCGGGGGGATCCCAGAGACCCAGTACTTC. It yields the protein CASSQGSGGGIPETQYF.

Note on this clone: The germline gene is not matched at one end of the junction; a read error may be the cause. Distinct nucleotide sequences in the sample also encode this CDR3. The chain carries TRBV5-1 and TRBJ1-2; 7 bases match TRBD1. This CDR3 contains 13 residues. Per the germline V gene, CDR1 is SGHRS and CDR2 is YFSETQ. This chain's CDR3 is CASSYGQDYGYTF. DNA for the CDR3: TGCGCTAGCAGCTATGGACAGGACTATGGCTACACCTTC.

This clone has only one observation. V is TRBV14 and J is TRBJ1-2; D remains unclear. Germline loops: CDR1 SGHDN, CDR2 FVKESK. The V and J ends lost 0 bases and 7 bases respectively, with 6 bases between them. This CDR3 has 12 residues. In DNA, the CDR3 is TGTGCCAGCAGCCAAGAAGCATTTGGCTACACCTTC. Translating it yields CASSQEAFGYTF. The full variable domain, its missing parts supplied by reference TRBV14 and TRBJ1-2, is EAGVTQFPSHSVIEKGQTVTLRCDPISGHDNLYWYRRVMGKEIKFLLHFVKESKQDESGMPNNRFLAERTGGTYSTLKVQPAELEDSGVYFCASSQEAFGYTFGSGTRLTVV.

The rearrangement uses TRBV7-3 and TRBJ2-3, with a weak D call TRBD1 (6 bases). CDR3 length equals 14 residues. Trimming stripped 5 bases from V and 2 bases from J, with 11 bases between. Per the germline V gene, CDR1 is SGHTA and CDR2 is FQGTGA. This chain's CDR3 is CASSDRRSTDTQYF. The CDR3 DNA sequence: TGTGCCAGCAGCGACAGGAGATCCACAGATACGCAGTATTTT. The entire variable domain, with the rest obtained from reference TRBV7-3 and TRBJ2-3, is as follows: GAGVSQTPSNKVTEKGKYVELRCDPISGHTALYWYRQSLGQGPEFLIYFQGTGAADDSGLPNDRFFAVRPEGSVSTLKIQRTERGDSAVYLCASSDRRSTDTQYFGPGTRLTVL.

CDR3 nucleotide sequence: TGTGCCAGCAGCTTAAATTCCCCTGGAGCGACTGATCGGGCTTTCTTT. Protein product: CASSLNSPGATDRAFF. V gene TRBV7-9 combines with J gene TRBJ1-1; D uncertain. Looked up from germline, CDR1 is SEHNR and CDR2 is FQNEAQ (reference sequence). The CDR3 length is 16 residues. The ends were cut back, 2 bases at V and 11 bases at J, with 24 bases in the middle. Using reference TRBV7-9 and TRBJ1-1 for the parts outside the CDR3, the full variable domain is DTGVSQNPRHKITKRGQNVTFRCDPISEHNRLYWYRQTLGQGPEFLTYFQNEAQLEKSRLLSDRFSAERPKGSFSTLEIQRTEQGDSAMYLCASSLNSPGATDRAFFGQGTRLTVV.

This clone was counted a single time. This chain links TRBV5-4 with TRBJ2-7; 7 positions match TRBD2. CDR3 size: 16 residues. V was clipped by 6 bases and J by 2 bases; unmatched bases: 14. CDR1 and CDR2 (germline): SGHNT, YYREEE (reference sequence). For the CDR3, the DNA is TGTGCCAGCACCGAAGTAGTGGCGGGAGTTGCCTACGAGCAGTACTTC. Translation: CASTEVVAGVAYEQYF.

This clone was seen only once. V usage is TRBV9 and J usage is TRBJ1-3; 7 bases match TRBD1. V was pared by 0 bases and J by 0 bases, with 9 bases of the junction left unmatched. The CDR3 consists of 18 residues. Germline lookup yields CDR1 SGDLS and CDR2 YYNGEE. The DNA of the CDR3 is TGTGCCAGCAGCGTAGCATGGGGGGACAGTAGCTCTGGAAACACCATATATTTT. Amino acid sequence: CASSVAWGDSSSGNTIYF.

The V call is TRBV11-1, the J call TRBJ2-3; tentatively, D is TRBD2 (6 bases). V shed 2 bases and J shed 0 bases, with 12 bases lying between them. Germline CDR1 is SGHAT and CDR2 is FQDESV (reference sequence). The CDR3 is 16 amino acids. CDR3 region: CASSLFGGASTDTQYF. CDR3 coding DNA: TGTGCCAGCAGCTTATTTGGAGGGGCAAGCACAGATACGCAGTATTTT.

The J gene is TRBJ2-7, the V gene TRBV5-1; 9 positions agree with TRBD1. The CDR3 consists of 14 residues. The trim removed 4 bases at V and 4 bases at J, leaving 6 bases unmatched. Germline assignment: CDR1 SGHRS and CDR2 YFSETQ. The chain's CDR3 is CASSVKDRGYEQYF. The CDR3 DNA reads as TGCGCCAGCAGCGTGAAGGACAGGGGATACGAGCAGTACTTC.

This clone was detected a few times. The CDR3 region is CATSRDLSGANTEAFF. CDR3 nucleotides: TGTGCCACCAGCAGAGACCTTAGTGGGGCGAACACTGAAGCTTTCTTT. This chain joins TRBV15 and TRBJ1-1; D perhaps matches TRBD1 (5 bases). Germline loops: CDR1 LNHNV, CDR2 YYDKDF (reference sequence). The V end lost 0 bases, the J end lost 1 base, and 12 bases lay between the germline ends. The CDR3 sequence is 16 residues long.

J is TRBJ1-5 and V is TRBV7-9; 9 bases fit TRBD1. V lost 1 base and J lost 7; bases outside the gene matches: 2. This CDR3 region has 14 residues. Germline V gene lookup returns CDR1 SEHNR and CDR2 FQNEAQ (reference sequence). CDR3 nucleotide sequence: TGTGCCAGCAGCTTAGGGGACAGGGTACAGCCCCAGCATTTT. Its translation: CASSLGDRVQPQHF.

The table lists this clone with a count of one. The chain recombines TRBV19 with TRBJ1-6, with 7 bases identical to TRBD1. CDR1 LNHDA and CDR2 SQIVND come from the germline V gene (reference sequence). CDR3 length equals 15 residues. Trimming removed 4 bases from V and 10 bases from J; junction bases left unmatched: 10. The CDR3 loop is CASSTDRDPDSPLHF. The CDR3, as DNA: TGTGCCAGTAGTACCGACAGGGACCCGGACTCACCCCTCCACTTT.